The T cell receptor beta chain described here comes from a study of cytomegalovirus exposure and HLA in healthy donors. Amplification used 60 Vbeta primers and 13 Jbeta primers. The protocol was immunoSEQ multiplex PCR, while the TCRdb copy is restricted to in-frame clones and leaves out a portion. The table has about 160,000 clones, approximately 80% seen once. Regarding the study as a whole: Investigators reported 150 to 200 TCR beta chains as tied to cytomegalovirus. The classifier reportedly diagnosed cytomegalovirus status with high specificity and sensitivity.

On this clone: Its antigen is not identified. Sequence at one end of the junction differs from germline and may be a read error.

This CDR3 spans 14 amino acids. From germline, CDR1 is MNHEY and CDR2 SVGAGI. The V call is TRBV6-5, the J call TRBJ2-1, with 7 bases identical to TRBD1. Source material: PBMCs. This TCR derives from a man between 18 and 35 years old in good health and CMV-seropositive. CDR3 region: CASSTRTGYHEQLF. The CDR3 coding sequence is TGTGCCAGCAGTACACGGACAGGTTACCATGAGCAGCTCTTC.